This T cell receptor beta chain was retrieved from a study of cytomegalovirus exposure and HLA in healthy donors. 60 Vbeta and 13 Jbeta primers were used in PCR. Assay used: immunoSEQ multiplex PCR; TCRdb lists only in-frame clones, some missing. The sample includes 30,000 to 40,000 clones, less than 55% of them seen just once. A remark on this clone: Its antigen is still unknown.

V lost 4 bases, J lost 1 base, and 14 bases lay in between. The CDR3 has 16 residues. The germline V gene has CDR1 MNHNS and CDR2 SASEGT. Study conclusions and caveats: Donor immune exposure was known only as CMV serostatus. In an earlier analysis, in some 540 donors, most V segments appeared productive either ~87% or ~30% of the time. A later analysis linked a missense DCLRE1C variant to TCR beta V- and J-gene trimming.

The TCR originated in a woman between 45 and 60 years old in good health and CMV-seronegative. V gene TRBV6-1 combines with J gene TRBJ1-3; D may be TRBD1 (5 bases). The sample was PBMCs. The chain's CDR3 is CASSGGHYSSGNTIYF. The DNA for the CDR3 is TGTGCCAGCAGTGGAGGACATTACTCTTCTGGAAACACCATATATTTT.